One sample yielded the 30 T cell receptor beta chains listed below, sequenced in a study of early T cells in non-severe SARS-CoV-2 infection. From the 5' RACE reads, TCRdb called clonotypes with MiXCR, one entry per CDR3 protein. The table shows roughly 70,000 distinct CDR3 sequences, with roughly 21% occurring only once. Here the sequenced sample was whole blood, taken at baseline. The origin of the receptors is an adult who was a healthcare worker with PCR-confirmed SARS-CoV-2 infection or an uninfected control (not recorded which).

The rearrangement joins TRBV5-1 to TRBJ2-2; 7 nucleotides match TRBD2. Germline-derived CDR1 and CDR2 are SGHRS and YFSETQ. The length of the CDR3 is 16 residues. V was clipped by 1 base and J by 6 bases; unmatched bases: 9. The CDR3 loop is CASSLSLAVVAGELFF. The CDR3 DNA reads TGCGCCAGCAGCTTGAGTCTAGCGGTCGTGGCCGGGGAGCTGTTTTTT.

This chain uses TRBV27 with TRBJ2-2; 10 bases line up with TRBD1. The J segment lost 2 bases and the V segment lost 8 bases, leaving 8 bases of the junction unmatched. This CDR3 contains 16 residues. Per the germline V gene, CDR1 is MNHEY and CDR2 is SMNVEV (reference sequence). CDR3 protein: CASASGTGVNTGELFF. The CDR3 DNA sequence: TGTGCCAGCGCCTCCGGGACAGGGGTTAACACCGGGGAGCTGTTTTTT.

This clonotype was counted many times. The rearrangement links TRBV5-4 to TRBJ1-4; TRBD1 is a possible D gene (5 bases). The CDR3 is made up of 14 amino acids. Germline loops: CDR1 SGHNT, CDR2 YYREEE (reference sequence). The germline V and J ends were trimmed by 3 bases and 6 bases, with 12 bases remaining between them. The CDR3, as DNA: TGTGCCAGCAGCTCGAAAAAAGGGGATGAAAAACTGTTTTTT. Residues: CASSSKKGDEKLFF.

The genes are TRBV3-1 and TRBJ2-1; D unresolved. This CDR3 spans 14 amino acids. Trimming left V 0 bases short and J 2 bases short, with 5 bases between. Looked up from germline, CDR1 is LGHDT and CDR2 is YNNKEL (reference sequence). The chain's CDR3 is CASSQERTYNEQFF. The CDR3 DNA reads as TGTGCCAGCAGCCAAGAGAGGACCTACAATGAGCAGTTCTTC.

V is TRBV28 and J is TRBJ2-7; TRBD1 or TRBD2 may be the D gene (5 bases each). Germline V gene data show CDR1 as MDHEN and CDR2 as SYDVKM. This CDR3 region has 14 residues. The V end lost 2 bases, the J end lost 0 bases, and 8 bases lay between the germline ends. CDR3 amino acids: CASSLKGRSYEQYF. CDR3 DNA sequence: TGTGCCAGCAGTTTAAAGGGACGCTCCTACGAGCAGTACTTC.

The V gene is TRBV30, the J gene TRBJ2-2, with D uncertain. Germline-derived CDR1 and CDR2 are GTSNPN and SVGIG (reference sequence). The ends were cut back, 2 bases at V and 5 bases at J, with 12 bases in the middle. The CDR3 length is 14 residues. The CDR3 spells CAWSLGRATGELFF. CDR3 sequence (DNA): TGTGCCTGGAGTTTGGGCCGTGCTACCGGGGAGCTGTTTTTT.

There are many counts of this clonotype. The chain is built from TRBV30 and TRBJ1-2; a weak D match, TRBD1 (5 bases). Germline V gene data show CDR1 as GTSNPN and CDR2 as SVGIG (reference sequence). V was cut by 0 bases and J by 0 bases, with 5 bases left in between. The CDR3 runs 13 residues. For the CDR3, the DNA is TGTGCCTGGAGTGTACAGGCTAACTATGGCTACACCTTC. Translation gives CAWSVQANYGYTF.

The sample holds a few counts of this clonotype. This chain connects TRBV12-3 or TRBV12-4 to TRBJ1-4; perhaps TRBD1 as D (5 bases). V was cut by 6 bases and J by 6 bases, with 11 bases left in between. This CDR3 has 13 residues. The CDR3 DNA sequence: TGTGCCAGCAGCAAGGGGCGGGATGAAAAACTGTTTTTT. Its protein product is CASSKGRDEKLFF.

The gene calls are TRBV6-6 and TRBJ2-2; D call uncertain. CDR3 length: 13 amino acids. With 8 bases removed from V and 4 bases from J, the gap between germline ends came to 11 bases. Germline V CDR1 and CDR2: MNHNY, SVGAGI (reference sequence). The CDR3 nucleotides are TGTGCCAGCGCCCAGCTAGGCACCGGGGAGCTGTTTTTT. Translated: CASAQLGTGELFF.

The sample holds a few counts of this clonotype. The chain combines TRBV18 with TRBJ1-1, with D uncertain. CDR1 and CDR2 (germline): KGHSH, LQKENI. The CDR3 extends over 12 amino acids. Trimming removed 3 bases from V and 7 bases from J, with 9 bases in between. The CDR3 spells CASSPEQYEAFF. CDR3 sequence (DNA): TGTGCCAGCTCACCGGAGCAGTATGAAGCTTTCTTT.

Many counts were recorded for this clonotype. The CDR3 region has the DNA TGTGCCAGCAGCGTTAGCGGGCGCGGAGAGCTGTTTTTT. It specifies CASSVSGRGELFF. The chain uses TRBV9 and TRBJ2-2, with 7 bases lining up with TRBD2. This CDR3 has 13 residues. Germline CDR1 reads SGDLS; CDR2 reads YYNGEE. With 2 bases clipped from V and 11 bases from J, the junction kept 6 bases outside the gene matches.

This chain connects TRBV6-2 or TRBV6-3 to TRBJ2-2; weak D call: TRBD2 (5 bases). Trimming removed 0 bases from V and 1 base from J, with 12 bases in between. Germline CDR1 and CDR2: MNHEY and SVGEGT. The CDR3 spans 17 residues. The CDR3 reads CASSYSSPAGNTGELFF. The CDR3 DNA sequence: TGTGCCAGCAGTTACTCAAGCCCTGCGGGGAACACCGGGGAGCTGTTTTTT.

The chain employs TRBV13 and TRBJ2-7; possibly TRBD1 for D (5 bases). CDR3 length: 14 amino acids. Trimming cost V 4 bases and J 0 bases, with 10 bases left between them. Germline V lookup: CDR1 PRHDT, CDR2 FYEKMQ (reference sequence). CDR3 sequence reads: CASSSDRGSYEQYF. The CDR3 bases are TGTGCCAGCAGCTCTGACAGAGGCTCCTACGAGCAGTACTTC.

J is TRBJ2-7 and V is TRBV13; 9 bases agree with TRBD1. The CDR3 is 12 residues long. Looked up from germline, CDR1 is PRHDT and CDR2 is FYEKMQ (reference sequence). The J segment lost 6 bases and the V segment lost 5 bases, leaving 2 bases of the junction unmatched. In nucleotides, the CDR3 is TGTGCCAGCAGCACGGACAGGGGCGAGCAGTACTTC. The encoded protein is CASSTDRGEQYF.

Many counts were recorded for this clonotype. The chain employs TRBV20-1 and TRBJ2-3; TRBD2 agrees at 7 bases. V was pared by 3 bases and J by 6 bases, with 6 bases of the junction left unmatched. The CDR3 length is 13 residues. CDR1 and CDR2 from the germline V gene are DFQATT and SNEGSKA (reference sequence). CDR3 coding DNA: TGCAGTGCTAGTGAAGCGGGGTTTGATACGCAGTATTTT. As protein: CSASEAGFDTQYF.

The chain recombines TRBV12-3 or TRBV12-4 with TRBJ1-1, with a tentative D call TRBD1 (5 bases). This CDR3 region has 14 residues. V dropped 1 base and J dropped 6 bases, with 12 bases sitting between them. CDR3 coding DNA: TGTGCCAGCAGTTTAGGGCAGGGTGTAGCTGAAGCTTTCTTT. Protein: CASSLGQGVAEAFF.

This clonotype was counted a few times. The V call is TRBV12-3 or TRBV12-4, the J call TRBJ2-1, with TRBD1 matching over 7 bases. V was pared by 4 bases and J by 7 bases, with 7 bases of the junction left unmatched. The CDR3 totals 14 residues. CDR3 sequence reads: CASSSGQDPNEQFF. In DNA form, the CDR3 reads TGTGCCAGCAGTTCCGGACAGGATCCGAATGAGCAGTTCTTC.

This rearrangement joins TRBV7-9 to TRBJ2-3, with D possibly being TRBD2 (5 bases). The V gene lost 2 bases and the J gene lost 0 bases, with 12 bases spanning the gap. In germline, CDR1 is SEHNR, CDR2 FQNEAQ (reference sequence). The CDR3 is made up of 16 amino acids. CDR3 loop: CASSLRSGLSTDTQYF. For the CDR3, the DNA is TGTGCCAGCAGCTTACGCAGCGGCCTTAGCACAGATACGCAGTATTTT.

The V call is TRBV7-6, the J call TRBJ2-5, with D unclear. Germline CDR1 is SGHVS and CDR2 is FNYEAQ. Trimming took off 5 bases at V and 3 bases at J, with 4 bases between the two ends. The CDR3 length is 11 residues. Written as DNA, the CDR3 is TGTGCCAGCAGCGTGAAAGAGACCCAGTACTTC. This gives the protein CASSVKETQYF. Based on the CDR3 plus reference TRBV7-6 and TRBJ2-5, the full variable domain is GAGVSQSPRYKVTKRGQDVALRCDPISGHVSLYWYRQALGQGPEFLTYFNYEAQQDKSGLPNDRFSAERPEGSISTLTIQRTEQRDSAMYRCASSVKETQYFGPGTRLLVL.

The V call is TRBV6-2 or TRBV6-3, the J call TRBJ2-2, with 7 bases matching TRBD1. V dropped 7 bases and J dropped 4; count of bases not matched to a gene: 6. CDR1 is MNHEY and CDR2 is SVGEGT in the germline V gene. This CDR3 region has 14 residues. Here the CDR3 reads CASKRQGGTGELFF. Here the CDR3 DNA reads TGTGCCAGCAAGAGACAGGGCGGCACCGGGGAGCTGTTTTTT.

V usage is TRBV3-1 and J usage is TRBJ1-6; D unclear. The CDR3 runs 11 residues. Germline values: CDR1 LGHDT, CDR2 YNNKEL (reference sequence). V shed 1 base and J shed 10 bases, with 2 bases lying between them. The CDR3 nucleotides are TGTGCCAGCAGCCAAGGATCACCCCTCCACTTT. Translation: CASSQGSPLHF.

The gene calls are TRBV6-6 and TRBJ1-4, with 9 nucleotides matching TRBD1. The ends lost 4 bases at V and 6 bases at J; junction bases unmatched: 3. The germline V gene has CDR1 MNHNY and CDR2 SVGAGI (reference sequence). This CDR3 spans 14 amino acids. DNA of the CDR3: TGTGCCAGCAGTTCGGGACAGGGAGATGAAAAACTGTTTTTT. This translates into CASSSGQGDEKLFF.

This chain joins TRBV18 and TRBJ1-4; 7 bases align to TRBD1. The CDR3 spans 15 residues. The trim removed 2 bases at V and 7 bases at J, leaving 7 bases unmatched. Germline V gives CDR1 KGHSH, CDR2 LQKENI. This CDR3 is CASSPLETGSEKLFF. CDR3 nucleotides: TGTGCCAGCTCACCATTGGAGACAGGGAGTGAAAAACTGTTTTTT.

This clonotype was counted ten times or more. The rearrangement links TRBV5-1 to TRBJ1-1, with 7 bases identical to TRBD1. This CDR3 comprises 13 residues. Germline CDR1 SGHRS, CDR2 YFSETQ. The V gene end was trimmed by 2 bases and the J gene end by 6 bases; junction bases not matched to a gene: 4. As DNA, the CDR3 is TGCGCCAGCAGCTTCCAGGGGGTCGCTGAAGCTTTCTTT. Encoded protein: CASSFQGVAEAFF.

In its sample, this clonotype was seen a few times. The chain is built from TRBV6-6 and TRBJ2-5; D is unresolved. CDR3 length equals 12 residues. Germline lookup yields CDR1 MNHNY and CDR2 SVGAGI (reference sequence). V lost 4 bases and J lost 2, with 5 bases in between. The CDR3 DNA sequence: TGTGCCAGCAGTTCACCGCAAGAGACCCAGTACTTC. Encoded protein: CASSSPQETQYF.

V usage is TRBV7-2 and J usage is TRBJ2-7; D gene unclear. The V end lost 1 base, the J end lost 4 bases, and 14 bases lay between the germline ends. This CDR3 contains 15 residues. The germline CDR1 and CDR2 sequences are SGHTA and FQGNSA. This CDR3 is CASSLGPRMSYEQYF. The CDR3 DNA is TGTGCCAGCAGCTTAGGTCCTAGGATGTCATACGAGCAGTACTTC.

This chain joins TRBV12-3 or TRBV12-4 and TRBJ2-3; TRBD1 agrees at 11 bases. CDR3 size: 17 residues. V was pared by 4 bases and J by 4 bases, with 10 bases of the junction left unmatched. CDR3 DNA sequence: TGTGCCAGCAGTTCCCTGGGACAGGGGGGAGTGGCAGATACGCAGTATTTT. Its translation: CASSSLGQGGVADTQYF.

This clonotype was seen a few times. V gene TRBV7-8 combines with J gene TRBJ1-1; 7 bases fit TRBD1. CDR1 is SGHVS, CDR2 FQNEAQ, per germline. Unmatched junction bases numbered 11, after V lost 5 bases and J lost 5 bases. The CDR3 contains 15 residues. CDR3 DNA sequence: TGTGCCAGCAGCCGCGGACAGGTGGGGTTTACTGAAGCTTTCTTT. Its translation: CASSRGQVGFTEAFF.

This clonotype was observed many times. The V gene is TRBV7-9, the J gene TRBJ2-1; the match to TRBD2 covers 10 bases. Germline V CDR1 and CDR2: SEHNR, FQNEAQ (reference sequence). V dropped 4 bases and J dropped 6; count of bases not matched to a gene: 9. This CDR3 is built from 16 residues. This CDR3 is CASSSVTGLAANEQFF. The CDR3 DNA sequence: TGTGCCAGCAGCTCAGTGACCGGACTAGCGGCCAATGAGCAGTTCTTC.

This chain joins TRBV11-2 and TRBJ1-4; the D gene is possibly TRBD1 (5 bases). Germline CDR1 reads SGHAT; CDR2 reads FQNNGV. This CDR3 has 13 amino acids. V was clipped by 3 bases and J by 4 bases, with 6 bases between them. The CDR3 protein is CASSFGHNEKLFF. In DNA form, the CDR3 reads TGTGCCAGCAGCTTTGGACATAATGAAAAACTGTTTTTT.